The 24 T cell receptor beta chains presented below share a single source sample, sequenced in a study of shared clonotypes between healthy human individuals. The naive CD8 subset, CD45RO-negative cells positively selected for CCR7, excluded terminally differentiated effector memory CD45RA+ cells. TCRdb's table, derived via immunoSEQ multiplex PCR, lists solely in-frame clones and lacks some. The sample contains about 2 million clones, less than 95% of which appear only once. Sequencing was carried out using naive CD8+ T cells sorted from blood. All receptors come from a man in his late teens or twenties in good health.

This chain links TRBV10-2 with TRBJ2-5; a weak D match, TRBD2 (5 bases). The ends were cut back, 8 bases at V and 0 bases at J, with 13 bases in the middle. The CDR3 has 14 amino acids. The germline CDR1 and CDR2 sequences are WSHSY and SAAADI. CDR3 amino acids: CASVGSAYQETQYF. For the CDR3, the DNA is TGCGCCAGCGTGGGTAGCGCGTACCAAGAGACCCAGTACTTC.

Turning to this clone: Other DNA sequences of this sample code for an identical CDR3. V and J are TRBV9 and TRBJ1-4; D is unclear. V lost 0 bases, J lost 0 bases, and 6 bases lay in between. Germline V lookup: CDR1 SGDLS, CDR2 YYNGEE. The CDR3 has 15 residues. CDR3 residues: CASSVGGATNEKLFF. CDR3 DNA: TGTGCCAGCAGCGTAGGAGGAGCAACTAATGAAAAACTGTTTTTT.

The V gene is TRBV10-3, the J gene TRBJ1-1; D is undetermined. This CDR3 has 13 residues. The V end lost 7 bases, the J end lost 0 bases, and 9 bases lay between the germline ends. Germline CDR1 is ENHRY and CDR2 is SYGVKD. In DNA, the CDR3 is TGTGCCATCAAAGAAGGGCTGAACACTGAAGCTTTCTTT. Translation: CAIKEGLNTEAFF.

The genes are TRBV4-3 and TRBJ2-1; a weak D match, TRBD1 (5 bases). CDR1 is LGHNA, CDR2 YSLEER, per germline. V lost 1 base and J lost 6, with 7 bases in between. The CDR3 is 13 residues long. CDR3 sequence (DNA): TGCGCCAGCAGCCAAGCCGACAGCAATGAGCAGTTCTTC. It codes for CASSQADSNEQFF.

V gene TRBV4-1 combines with J gene TRBJ1-1; D might be TRBD1 (6 bases). Per the germline V gene, CDR1 is MGHRA and CDR2 is YSYEKL. Between the trimmed V and J ends, which lost 2 bases and 0 bases, there was a span of 13 bases. CDR3 size: 16 residues. The CDR3 DNA reads TGCGCCAGCAGCCAATCCCCCGGACAGCTGAACACTGAAGCTTTCTTT. It yields the protein CASSQSPGQLNTEAFF.

A remark on this clone: The sample carries other DNA sequences with the same CDR3. This rearrangement joins TRBV30 to TRBJ1-3, with no clear D. V was clipped by 2 bases and J by 2 bases, with 1 base between them. The germline gives CDR1 GTSNPN, CDR2 SVGIG (reference sequence). There are 11 residues in the CDR3. DNA for the CDR3: TGTGCCTGGAGTCCTGGAAACACCATATATTTT. Translated: CAWSPGNTIYF.

The chain carries TRBV7-8 and TRBJ1-5; D gene ambiguous. Germline loops: CDR1 SGHVS, CDR2 FQNEAQ. V lost 5 bases to trimming and J lost 11 bases, with 22 bases between them. The CDR3 consists of 15 residues. Here the CDR3 DNA reads TGTGCCAGCAGCCGAGAGGGCTCCCAGGTGTTGGCCCAGCATTTT. Translating it yields CASSREGSQVLAQHF.

Here the CDR3 DNA reads TGTGCCAGCAGCTTAGACACTATGGCGAATACGCAGTATTTT. This translates into CASSLDTMANTQYF. The rearrangement uses TRBV7-8 and TRBJ2-3; no firm D call. The ends were cut back, 1 base at V and 7 bases at J, with 12 bases in the middle. The germline V gene encodes CDR1 SGHVS and CDR2 FQNEAQ. The CDR3 has 14 residues.

The gene calls are TRBV27 and TRBJ2-7, with 9 bases matching TRBD2. The CDR3 has 13 amino acids. After removal of 8 bases from V and 4 bases from J, the junction contained 6 bases not matched to a gene. Germline V gives CDR1 MNHEY, CDR2 SMNVEV (reference sequence). CDR3 region: CASGGGRAYEQYF. DNA of the CDR3: TGTGCCAGCGGGGGCGGGAGGGCGTACGAGCAGTACTTC.

The gene calls are TRBV5-1 and TRBJ2-2, with D possibly being TRBD2 (5 bases). Per the germline V gene, CDR1 is SGHRS and CDR2 is YFSETQ. There are 17 residues in the CDR3. With 5 bases removed from V and 3 bases from J, the gap between germline ends came to 20 bases. The DNA of the CDR3 is TGCGCCAGCAGTCAACTAGAGGGAACACTCTACACCGGGGAGCTGTTTTTT. Translated: CASSQLEGTLYTGELFF. The entire variable domain, with the rest obtained from reference TRBV5-1 and TRBJ2-2, is as follows: KAGVTQTPRYLIKTRGQQVTLSCSPISGHRSVSWYQQTPGQGLQFLFEYFSETQRNKGNFPGRFSGRQFSNSRSEMNVSTLELGDSALYLCASSQLEGTLYTGELFFGEGSRLTVL.

The CDR3 loop reads CASSADYEGQNSPLHF. CDR3 bases: TGTGCCAGCAGCGCGGATTATGAGGGGCAAAATTCACCCCTCCACTTT. The chain links TRBV5-6 to TRBJ1-6, with D possibly matching TRBD1 (5 bases). The CDR3 is made up of 16 amino acids. The germline V and J ends were trimmed by 4 bases and 7 bases, with 18 bases remaining between them. Germline CDR1 reads SGHDT; CDR2 reads YYEEEE. Looking up the rest from reference TRBV5-6 and TRBJ1-6 gives the full variable domain: DAGVTQSPTHLIKTRGQQVTLRCSPKSGHDTVSWYQQALGQGPQFIFQYYEEEERQRGNFPDRFSGHQFPNYSSELNVNALLLGDSALYLCASSADYEGQNSPLHFGNGTRLTVT.

This chain joins TRBV30 and TRBJ1-4, with unresolved D. V was trimmed by 7 bases and J by 0 bases, leaving 12 bases between them. This CDR3 comprises 14 residues. Germline V CDR1 and CDR2: GTSNPN, SVGIG (reference sequence). The CDR3 bases are TGTGCCTTCACTTGGGATGCAACTAATGAAAAACTGTTTTTT. Its protein is CAFTWDATNEKLFF.

CDR3 coding DNA: TGTGCCAGCAGTGAGTTTGGACGGGACTATGGCTACACCTTC. This translates into CASSEFGRDYGYTF. The V call is TRBV6-1, the J call TRBJ1-2; no clear D. This CDR3 is 14 amino acids long. With 3 bases removed from V and 3 bases from J, the gap between germline ends came to 11 bases. Germline V gene data show CDR1 as MNHNS and CDR2 as SASEGT.

The rearrangement links TRBV6-5 to TRBJ1-4, with a possible D match to TRBD1 (5 bases). V was shortened by 6 bases and J by 6 bases, with 14 bases between the two germline ends. CDR1 and CDR2 from the germline V gene are MNHEY and SVGAGI. CDR3 length: 14 amino acids. The CDR3 here is CASSNGGEDEKLFF. CDR3 nucleotides: TGTGCCAGCAGCAACGGGGGGGAGGATGAAAAACTGTTTTTT.

V gene TRBV10-2 combines with J gene TRBJ2-1; D unresolved. V was cut by 6 bases and J by 8 bases, with 11 bases left in between. CDR1 is WSHSY, CDR2 SAAADI, per germline. CDR3 length: 12 residues. The CDR3 DNA reads as TGCGCCAGCAGACCTCACATGGATGAGCAGTTCTTC. Protein: CASRPHMDEQFF.

V usage is TRBV2 and J usage is TRBJ2-1, with TRBD2 matching 12 bases. Looked up from germline, CDR1 is SNHLY and CDR2 is FYNNEI. V was pared by 4 bases and J by 8 bases, with 6 bases of the junction left unmatched. This CDR3 comprises 15 residues. The CDR3: CASSAGTSGSYEQFF. DNA for the CDR3: TGTGCCAGCAGTGCCGGGACTAGCGGGTCGTATGAGCAGTTCTTC.

The rearrangement uses TRBV29-1 and TRBJ2-7; TRBD1 agrees at 9 bases. The CDR3 spans 15 residues. From germline, CDR1 is SQVTM and CDR2 ANQGSEA. With 6 bases clipped from V and 0 bases from J, the junction kept 9 bases outside the gene matches. For the CDR3, the DNA is TGCAGCGTAGAAAAGACAGGGGGTCTCTCCTACGAGCAGTACTTC. Its protein product is CSVEKTGGLSYEQYF.

The J gene is TRBJ2-7, the V gene TRBV7-9; D is unresolved. V was clipped by 1 base and J by 5 bases, with 15 bases between them. There are 15 residues in the CDR3. Germline V gene data show CDR1 as SEHNR and CDR2 as FQNEAQ (reference sequence). The CDR3 protein is CASSLVSHPHHEQYF. For the CDR3, the DNA is TGTGCCAGCAGCTTAGTGTCCCACCCCCACCACGAGCAGTACTTC. Filled out from reference TRBV7-9 and TRBJ2-7, the complete variable domain reads DTGVSQNPRHKITKRGQNVTFRCDPISEHNRLYWYRQTLGQGPEFLTYFQNEAQLEKSRLLSDRFSAERPKGSFSTLEIQRTEQGDSAMYLCASSLVSHPHHEQYFGPGTRLTVT.

The chain joins TRBV9 to TRBJ2-3, with 8 bases lining up with TRBD1. V gave up 7 bases and J gave up 4 bases; unmatched junction bases: 8. This CDR3 spans 14 amino acids. Germline CDR1 is SGDLS and CDR2 is YYNGEE. CDR3 sequence reads: CASGAAGGPDTQYF. The CDR3 DNA reads TGTGCCAGCGGAGCGGCAGGGGGCCCAGATACGCAGTATTTT.

This chain uses TRBV6-6 with TRBJ2-7; 13 bases align to TRBD2. CDR1 and CDR2 (germline): MNHNY, SVGAGI (reference sequence). This CDR3 contains 14 residues. V shed 6 bases and J 3 bases; nucleotides not matched to a gene: 2. The CDR3 DNA reads as TGTGCCAGCAGCGGACTAGCGGGGGTCTACGAGCAGTACTTC. This gives the protein CASSGLAGVYEQYF.

V is TRBV5-1 and J is TRBJ1-4, with D unclear. Looked up from germline, CDR1 is SGHRS and CDR2 is YFSETQ. This CDR3 has 13 amino acids. The V gene lost 4 bases and the J gene lost 6 bases, with 10 bases spanning the gap. The CDR3: CASSQDGDEKLFF. The CDR3 bases are TGCGCCAGCAGCCAGGACGGGGATGAAAAACTGTTTTTT.

A few counts support this clone. The sample contains more than one DNA sequence encoding this CDR3. The genes are TRBV7-3 and TRBJ2-3; D possibly uses TRBD1 or TRBD2 (5 bases each). Germline assignment: CDR1 SGHTA and CDR2 FQGTGA. Between the trimmed V and J ends, which lost 0 bases and 1 base, there was a span of 5 bases. This CDR3 has 14 residues. The CDR3 DNA is TGTGCCAGCAGCTTAACGGGGGGCACAGATACGCAGTATTTT. Translating it yields CASSLTGGTDTQYF.

Here the CDR3 DNA reads TGTGCCAGCAGCTCGGGAACCTCCGATGGGGAGACCCAGTACTTC. It yields the protein CASSSGTSDGETQYF. The rearrangement joins TRBV5-6 to TRBJ2-5; TRBD2 is a possible D gene (5 bases). Germline V gene sequence: CDR1 SGHDT, CDR2 YYEEEE. The CDR3 has 15 amino acids. Trimming shortened V by 3 bases and J by 5 bases, and 17 bases separated the two germline ends.

V and J are TRBV15 and TRBJ2-1; D is unresolved. V lost 1 base, J lost 9 bases, and 13 bases lay in between. This CDR3 contains 14 residues. CDR1 is LNHNV, CDR2 YYDKDF, per germline (reference sequence). The CDR3 DNA is TGTGCCACCAGCAGAGGAGTAGGCGTTCCTGAGCAGTTCTTC. This encodes CATSRGVGVPEQFF.